This TCR beta chain was sequenced in a study of cytomegalovirus exposure and HLA in healthy donors. About the study: From 190 million or so T cells, an earlier analysis saw approximately 110 million unique TCR beta sequences.

On this clone: The target antigen is unknown.

Overall study results and limits: TRBV6-2, TRBV6-3 and other indistinguishable V segments were excluded.

Primers: 60 Vbeta forward and 13 Jbeta reverse. Sequencing was performed with immunoSEQ multiplex PCR; in TCRdb, only in-frame clones are kept and a portion is missing. The sample includes tens of thousands of clones. V shed 4 bases, J shed 5 bases, and the junction held 6 bases outside the gene matches. The CDR3 covers 14 residues. Germline CDR1 LNHDA, CDR2 SQIVND (reference sequence). The source material was PBMCs. V and J are TRBV19 and TRBJ2-7; 9 bases align to TRBD2. This sequence was found in a woman in her twenties or thirties in good health and CMV-seronegative. The CDR3 spells CASSTSGRSNEQYF. The CDR3 nucleotides are TGTGCCAGTAGTACGAGCGGGAGGTCTAACGAGCAGTACTTC.